A selection of T cell receptor beta chains follows, all from one sample in a study of cytomegalovirus exposure and HLA in healthy donors. Some clones are missing from TCRdb's copy, which holds only in-frame ones; the method was immunoSEQ multiplex PCR. The sample lists approximately 53,000 clones, almost 95% seen once, with under 1.5% in the top ten. The specimen was PBMCs. The receptor set was obtained from a young man in good health and CMV-seronegative. Each CDR3 is given with its conserved first and last residue. The order of the fields is clone size, V gene, J gene, D gene, CDR3 DNA, CDR3 protein. The D gene is left open where the match is weak. Clone sizes are given selectively: once, few, many, or a class where the clone is expanded.

NA	TRBV4-1	TRBJ2-5	NA	TGCGCCAGCAGCAGCGCCCAACCTCCGGCGCCACCCAAAGAGACCCAGTACTTC	CASSSAQPPAPPKETQYF
NA	TRBV7-3	TRBJ1-1	TRBD1	TGTGCCAGCAGCGCAGGACAGGTTGGCGCTGAAGCTTTCTTT	CASSAGQVGAEAFF
NA	TRBV5-4	TRBJ2-1	TRBD2	TGTGCCAGCAGCGAAGGACATTCTAGCGGGAGGAATGAGCAGTTCTTC	CASSEGHSSGRNEQFF
NA	TRBV27	TRBJ1-5	NA	TGTGCCAGCAGTTTATCGATCAGGGAAAACGTACGACAGCCCCAGCATTTT	CASSLSIRENVRQPQHF
NA	TRBV18	TRBJ1-5	NA	TGTGCCAGCTCCCCAACCGGAGCCTATAGCAATCAGCCCCAGCATTTT	CASSPTGAYSNQPQHF
NA	TRBV14	TRBJ2-7	TRBD1	TGTGCCAGCAGCCAAGACGGGACAGGGATCAACGAGCAGTACTTC	CASSQDGTGINEQYF
NA	TRBV5-6	TRBJ2-1	TRBD2	TGTGCCAGCAGCTCGCTTTTGCTAGCGGGAGATGAGCAGTTCTTC	CASSSLLLAGDEQFF
NA	TRBV27	TRBJ2-1	TRBD2	TGTGCCAGCAGTGTACTCGGGACTAGCGGGAACAATGAGCAGTTCTTC	CASSVLGTSGNNEQFF
NA	TRBV19	TRBJ1-1	TRBD1	TGTGCCAGTAGGGGGACAGTTATGAACACTGAAGCTTTCTTT	CASRGTVMNTEAFF
NA	TRBV7-8	TRBJ2-5	NA	TGTGCCAGCAGCGCCTCCACAAGAAAAGAGACCCAGTACTTC	CASSASTRKETQYF
NA	TRBV7-2	TRBJ2-4	NA	TGTGCCAGCAGCTTAGCAGGGGGTGCCAAAAACATTCAGTACTTC	CASSLAGGAKNIQYF
NA	TRBV12-5	TRBJ2-1	TRBD2	TGTGCTAGTGGCCCCGGGACTAGAAGAGGCAATGAGCAGTTCTTC	CASGPGTRRGNEQFF
NA	TRBV2	TRBJ2-1	TRBD2	TGTGCCAGCGGGCTAGCGGGAGGGTCGTTCTACAATGAGCAGTTCTTC	CASGLAGGSFYNEQFF
NA	TRBV14	TRBJ2-7	TRBD1	TGTGCCAGCAGCCAAGACAGGGGGCGCCTTTCCTTCTACGAGCAGTACTTC	CASSQDRGRLSFYEQYF
NA	TRBV28	TRBJ2-5	TRBD2	TGTGCCAGCAGCCCTGGGAGGGAGATAGAGACCCAGTACTTC	CASSPGREIETQYF
NA	TRBV6-5	TRBJ2-3	NA	TGTGCCAGCAGTTTGGGGCAGGGGTGGTCAGATACGCAGTATTTT	CASSLGQGWSDTQYF
once	TRBV5-6	TRBJ2-1	TRBD2	TGTGCCAGCAGCTTGGCTAGCGGTGAGCAGTTCTTC	CASSLASGEQFF
NA	TRBV19	TRBJ2-7	TRBD1	TGTGCCAGTACAAGGGGACAGGGATTCTACGAGCAGTACTTC	CASTRGQGFYEQYF
NA	TRBV29-1	TRBJ2-7	NA	TGCAGCGCGGAGGGACAGAACTCCTACGAGCAGTACTTC	CSAEGQNSYEQYF
once	TRBV7-3	TRBJ2-3	NA	TGTGCCAGCAGTTCGGGGACTACAGATACGCAGTATTTT	CASSSGTTDTQYF
NA	TRBV27	TRBJ1-1	NA	TGTGCCAGCAGTGTGACAGGTAGGACTGAAGCTTTCTTT	CASSVTGRTEAFF
NA	TRBV9	TRBJ2-1	NA	TGTGCCAGCAGCAACGAGCGGAATTACTACAATGAGCAGTTCTTC	CASSNERNYYNEQFF
NA	TRBV19	TRBJ2-3	NA	TGTGCCAGTAGTATAGGCAGGGGTAAAACAGATACGCAGTATTTT	CASSIGRGKTDTQYF
few	TRBV6-1	TRBJ2-7	NA	TGTGCCAGCAGTGAAGGTACGGGAACGGCCGAGCAGTACTTC	CASSEGTGTAEQYF
NA	TRBV2	TRBJ1-2	TRBD1	TGTGCCAGCGAGACCAGGGACAGGTTTGTCCTGGGCTATGGCTACACCTTC	CASETRDRFVLGYGYTF
NA	TRBV9	TRBJ1-1	NA	TGTGCCAGCAGCGTTGGAGCGAACACTGAAGCTTTCTTT	CASSVGANTEAFF
NA	TRBV7-9	TRBJ2-7	TRBD1	TGTGCCAGCAGCGCGCCGGGACAGGGGTACGAGCAGTACTTC	CASSAPGQGYEQYF
NA	TRBV7-9	TRBJ2-1	NA	TGTGCCAGCAGCTTAGGGGCTAGCCGCCACGATGAGCAGTTCTTC	CASSLGASRHDEQFF
few	TRBV5-1	TRBJ2-5	TRBD2	TGCGCCAGCAGCTTGGTCGGGACTAGCGGGAGCGGACAGACCCAGTACTTC	CASSLVGTSGSGQTQYF
NA	TRBV11-2	TRBJ2-1	NA	TGTGCCAGCACCGATAACAGGGCATGGTCCTACAATGAGCAGTTCTTC	CASTDNRAWSYNEQFF
NA	TRBV6-1	TRBJ2-5	NA	TGTGCCAGCAGTGAAGGGCACTCCGCCCTGGGAGAGTACTTC	CASSEGHSALGEYF